This passage covers 2 T cell receptor beta chains from one sample sequenced in a study of PD-1 blockade in classical Hodgkin lymphoma. Time point indicated: cycle 4 day 1 (C4D1), after about 6 weeks of nivolumab. Every patient relapsed after autologous stem cell transplantation, and brentuximab vedotin exposure varied. TCRdb's table, derived via immunoSEQ multiplex PCR, lists solely in-frame clones and lacks some. The profile covers 20,000 to 25,000 clones, with around 70% appearing a single time and less than 20% taken by the ten largest. Here the sequenced sample was peripheral blood mononuclear cells (PBMCs), taken before the fourth cycle of nivolumab. All receptors derive from a human donor with classical Hodgkin lymphoma.

This clone was seen a handful of times. V usage is TRBV5-4 and J usage is TRBJ2-4; TRBD2 matches at 9 bases. Trimming removed 4 bases from V and 2 bases from J; junction bases left unmatched: 7. The CDR3 has 16 residues. The germline CDR1 and CDR2 sequences are SGHNT and YYREEE (reference sequence). For the CDR3, the DNA is TGTGCCAGCAGCCGCGGGGGGGCGAGGACCAAAAACATTCAGTACTTC. Translated: CASSRGGARTKNIQYF.

The chain couples TRBV29-1 to TRBJ1-1; D is perhaps TRBD1 (6 bases). V gave up 6 bases and J gave up 0 bases, with 14 bases separating them. This CDR3 spans 14 amino acids. Germline assignment: CDR1 SQVTM and CDR2 ANQGSEA. This CDR3 is CSVTPGVMNTEAFF. CDR3 nucleotides: TGCAGCGTGACTCCAGGGGTCATGAACACTGAAGCTTTCTTT.